Sequencing of this T cell receptor beta chain was carried out in a study of patients and donors after allogeneic stem cell transplantation. CDR1 and CDR2 (germline): SGHVS, FQNEAQ. CDR3 length: 15 amino acids. Trimming stripped 1 base from V and 5 bases from J, with 9 bases between. TCRdb used MiXCR to reprocess the RT-PCR reads, holding one entry per CDR3 protein. The table includes about 31,000 distinct CDR3 sequences, almost 7% detected once. The V call is TRBV7-8, the J call TRBJ1-6; D unclear. The sample consisted of blood, either unsorted or a sorted T cell fraction (not recorded which). The clonotype originates from a human donor who was either an allogeneic HSCT recipient or a stem cell or donor lymphocyte infusion donor (not recorded which). It is not recorded whose cells these are; they may come from a transplant donor. Here the CDR3 DNA reads TGTGCCAGCAGCTTAGATAGAGGGAATAATTCACCCCTCCACTTT. Translation gives CASSLDRGNNSPLHF.